The 3 T cell receptor beta chains in this list originate from one sample, sequenced in a study of blood T cell repertoires in COVID-19. Assay used: immunoSEQ multiplex PCR; TCRdb lists only in-frame clones, some missing. The sample lists about 260,000 clones, just under 90% occurring once. Sequencing input: PBMCs or T cells enriched from blood (not recorded which). These receptors were collected from a man aged 45-60 years who had been exposed to COVID-19.

The rearrangement uses TRBV19 and TRBJ1-6; 10 bases map to TRBD1. The germline CDR1 and CDR2 sequences are LNHDA and SQIVND (reference sequence). V lost 6 bases and J lost 8; bases outside the gene matches: 4. This CDR3 has 14 amino acids. The CDR3 DNA sequence: TGTGCCAGTAGGCGAGGACAGGGGGATTCACCCCTCCACTTT. Translated, it gives CASRRGQGDSPLHF.

This rearrangement joins TRBV5-1 to TRBJ2-1; 7 positions match TRBD1. In germline, CDR1 is SGHRS, CDR2 YFSETQ. The CDR3 runs to 15 residues. The V gene end was trimmed by 0 bases and the J gene end by 4 bases; junction bases not matched to a gene: 4. The CDR3 bases are TGCGCCAGCAGCTTGGCCACGGGACAGTACAATGAGCAGTTCTTC. Protein: CASSLATGQYNEQFF.

The gene calls are TRBV5-1 and TRBJ1-6, with D hard to call. Germline V lookup: CDR1 SGHRS, CDR2 YFSETQ. This CDR3 comprises 15 residues. Between the trimmed V and J ends, which lost 0 bases and 8 bases, there was a span of 12 bases. CDR3 in DNA: TGCGCCAGCAGCTTGGACAGATCCAATGATTCACCCCTCCACTTT. This translates into CASSLDRSNDSPLHF.